This TCR beta chain was identified in a study of response to subunit inactivated influenza vaccine. The CDR3 is 13 residues long. Germline V lookup: CDR1 ENHRY, CDR2 SYGVKD. TCRdb reprocessed the RT-PCR reads via MiXCR and lists one record per CDR3 protein. The sample includes about 520,000 distinct CDR3 sequences, approximately 7.7% of them seen just once. The table lists this clonotype with many counts. The sequence came from a man between 45 and 75 years old who received an inactivated influenza vaccine. Sequences were derived from PBMCs from blood, sampled about 23 months after vaccination. The V call is TRBV10-3, the J call TRBJ2-2; D unclear. CDR3 coding DNA: TGTGCTACCGCCGGCACCGTCACCGGGGAGCTGTTTTTT. It yields the protein CATAGTVTGELFF.